This T cell receptor beta chain is from a study of T cells after yellow fever vaccination. Study summary: It was SMART-Seq v4 Ultra Low Input that prepared the fractions with low cell numbers. Study-level findings and limits: Repertoires sorted by FACS could include abundant clonotypes that are contaminants from the bulk population. Most primary-vaccination clones recurred post-booster (roughly 96% CD4, about 90% CD8). Clonotypes found in both CD4 and CD8 compartments made up a small share.

TCRdb recomputed calls from the 5' RACE reads with MiXCR, one row per CDR3 protein. The sample lists 140,000 to 150,000 distinct CDR3 sequences, approximately 6.6% seen once, with over 0.55% in the top ten. The ends were cut back, 3 bases at V and 3 bases at J, with 15 bases in the middle. This CDR3 is 15 amino acids long. The germline V gene encodes CDR1 KGHSH and CDR2 LQKENI. This clonotype was seen repeatedly, ten times or more. The antigen is not known. This clonotype was sampled from a man aged 30 to 45 who received the YFV17D yellow fever vaccine. The sequences come from CD4+ T cells sorted from PBMCs, collected 10 days after the yellow fever booster vaccination. The chain is built from TRBV18 and TRBJ2-7, with a weak D call TRBD2 (6 bases). This CDR3 reads CASSPSSAGNYEQYF. In nucleotides, the CDR3 is TGTGCCAGCTCACCTTCTAGTGCGGGGAACTACGAGCAGTACTTC.